This TCR beta chain was retrieved from a study of PD-L1 blockade in urothelial cancer. Overall study: Patients previously received 0 to 3 chemotherapy regimens. It was at 3 weeks (second dose) and 6 weeks after treatment start that blood was analyzed.

This table comes from immunoSEQ multiplex PCR, and its TCRdb copy is limited to in-frame clones, with some not included. The sample gives roughly 91,000 clones, about 84% of which show up once; 14% is in the top ten. The CDR3 length is 15 residues. Germline V gene lookup returns CDR1 LNHDA and CDR2 SQIVND (reference sequence). J lost 4 bases, V lost 3 bases, and 6 bases had no gene match. Specified time point: pretreatment peripheral blood. The number of samples from each patient was between 1 and 8, taken pretreatment and on-treatment. Study-wide results and caveats: Below-median pretreatment blood TCR clonality was a predictor of better survival.

A note on this clone: Its antigen is as yet unknown.

Sequenced here: PBMCs, sampled around atezolizumab (anti-PD-L1) treatment. The chain employs TRBV19 and TRBJ1-5, with 7 bases that match TRBD1. This TCR came from a man in his sixties with urothelial cancer. The CDR3 nucleotides read TGTGCCAGTAGTATCAGCCAGGGGGTAAATCAGCCCCAGCATTTT. As protein: CASSISQGVNQPQHF. The variable domain in full, with the rest retrieved from reference TRBV19 and TRBJ1-5, is DGGITQSPKYLFRKEGQNVTLSCEQNLNHDAMYWYRQDPGQGLRLIYYSQIVNDFQKGDIAEGYSVSREKKESFPLTVTSAQKNPTAFYLCASSISQGVNQPQHFGDGTRLSIL.